The T cell receptor beta chain under discussion was sequenced for a study of shared clonotypes between healthy human individuals. Turning to the study itself: Used for every donor were three CD4 naive, three CD4 memory, two CD8 naive and one CD8 memory plate. Study-wide findings and caveats: Sampling covered blood only; tissue repertoires likely differ.

As handled by the study authors: Filtering of immunoSEQ junctional sequences could not match full-length read filtering. Sequenced by immunoSEQ multiplex PCR; TCRdb stores in-frame clones only, minus some. Clone size and V and J calls were adopted from that table, with D and trimming inferred from the DNA. Among under 2.5 million clones listed, about 90% were seen once. CDR3 length: 11 amino acids. Trimming took off 9 bases at V and 4 bases at J, with 9 bases between the two ends. Looked up from germline, CDR1 is MDHEN and CDR2 is SYDVKM. About this clone: As yet, its antigen is unknown. The same CDR3 also results from other DNA sequences found in this sample.

The chain couples TRBV28 to TRBJ1-1; D unclear. This receptor was obtained from a man younger than 30 in good health. Some clones in this sample may be carry-over from other donors' samples. Sequencing was performed on naive CD4+ T cells from PBMCs. Sample subset: CD45RA+ positively selected. CDR3 protein: CASLTSTEAFF. The CDR3 DNA reads as TGTGCCAGTCTCACGAGCACTGAAGCTTTCTTT.